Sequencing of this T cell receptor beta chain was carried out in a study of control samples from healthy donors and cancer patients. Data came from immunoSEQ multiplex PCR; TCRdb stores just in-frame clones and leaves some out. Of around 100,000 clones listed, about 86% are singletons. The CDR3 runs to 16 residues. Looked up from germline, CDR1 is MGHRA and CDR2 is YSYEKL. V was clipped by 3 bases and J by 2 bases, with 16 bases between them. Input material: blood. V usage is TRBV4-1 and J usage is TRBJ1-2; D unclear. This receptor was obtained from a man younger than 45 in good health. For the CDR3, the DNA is TGCGCCAGCAGCCACCCAAAGGAGGCAGTCAACTATGGCTACACCTTC. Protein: CASSHPKEAVNYGYTF.